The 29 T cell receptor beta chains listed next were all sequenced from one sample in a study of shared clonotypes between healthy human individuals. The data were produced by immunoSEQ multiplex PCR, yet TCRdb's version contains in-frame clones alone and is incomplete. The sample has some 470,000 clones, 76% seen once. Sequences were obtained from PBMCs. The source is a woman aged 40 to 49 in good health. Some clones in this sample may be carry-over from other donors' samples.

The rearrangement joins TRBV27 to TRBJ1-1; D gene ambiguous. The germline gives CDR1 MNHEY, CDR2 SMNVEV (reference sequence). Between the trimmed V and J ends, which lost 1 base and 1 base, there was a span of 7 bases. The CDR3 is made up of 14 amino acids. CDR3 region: CASSLYLENTEAFF. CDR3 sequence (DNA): TGTGCCAGCAGTTTATATCTGGAGAACACTGAAGCTTTCTTT.

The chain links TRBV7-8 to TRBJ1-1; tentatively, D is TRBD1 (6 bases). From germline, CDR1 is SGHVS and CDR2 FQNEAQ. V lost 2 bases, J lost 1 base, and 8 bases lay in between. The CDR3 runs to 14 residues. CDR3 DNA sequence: TGTGCCAGCAGCTTATCGGGACAGAACACTGAAGCTTTCTTT. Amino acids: CASSLSGQNTEAFF.

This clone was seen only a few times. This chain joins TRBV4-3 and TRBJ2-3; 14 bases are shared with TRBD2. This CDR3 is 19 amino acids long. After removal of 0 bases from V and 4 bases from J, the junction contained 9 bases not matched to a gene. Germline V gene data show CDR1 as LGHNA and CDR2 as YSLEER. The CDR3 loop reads CASSQDPPGLAGASDTQYF. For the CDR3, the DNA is TGCGCCAGCAGCCAAGACCCCCCGGGACTAGCGGGAGCTTCAGATACGCAGTATTTT.

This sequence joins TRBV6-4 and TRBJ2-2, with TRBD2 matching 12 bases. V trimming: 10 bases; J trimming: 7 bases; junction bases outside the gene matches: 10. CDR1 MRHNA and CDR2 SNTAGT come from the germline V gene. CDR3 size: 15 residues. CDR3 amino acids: CATSPTSGSNGELFF. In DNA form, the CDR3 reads TGTGCCACCTCCCCGACTAGCGGGAGTAACGGGGAGCTGTTTTTT.

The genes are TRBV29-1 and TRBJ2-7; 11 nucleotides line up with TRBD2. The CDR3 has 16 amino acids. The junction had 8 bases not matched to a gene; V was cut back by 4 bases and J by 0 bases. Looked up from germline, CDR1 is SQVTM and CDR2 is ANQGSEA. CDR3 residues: CSVVASGRTRSYEQYF. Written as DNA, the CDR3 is TGCAGCGTTGTAGCTAGCGGGAGGACCCGCTCCTACGAGCAGTACTTC.

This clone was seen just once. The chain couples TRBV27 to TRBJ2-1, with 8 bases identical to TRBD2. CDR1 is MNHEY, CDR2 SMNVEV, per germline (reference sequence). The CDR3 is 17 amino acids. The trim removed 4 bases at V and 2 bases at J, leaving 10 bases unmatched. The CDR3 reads CASSWRGTRGAYNEQFF. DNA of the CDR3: TGTGCCAGCAGTTGGCGCGGGACTAGAGGAGCCTACAATGAGCAGTTCTTC.

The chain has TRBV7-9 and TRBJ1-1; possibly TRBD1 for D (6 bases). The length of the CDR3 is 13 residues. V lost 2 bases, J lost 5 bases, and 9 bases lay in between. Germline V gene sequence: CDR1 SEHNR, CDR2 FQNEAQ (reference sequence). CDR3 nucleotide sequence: TGTGCCAGCAGCTTAAAGGGGGAAACTGAAGCTTTCTTT. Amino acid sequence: CASSLKGETEAFF.

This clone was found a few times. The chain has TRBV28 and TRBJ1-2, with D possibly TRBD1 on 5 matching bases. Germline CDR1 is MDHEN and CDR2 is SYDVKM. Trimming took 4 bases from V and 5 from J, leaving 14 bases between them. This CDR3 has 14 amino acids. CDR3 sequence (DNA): TGTGCCAGCAGTTCTCCGGGACCGCGGTATGGCTACACCTTC. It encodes CASSSPGPRYGYTF.

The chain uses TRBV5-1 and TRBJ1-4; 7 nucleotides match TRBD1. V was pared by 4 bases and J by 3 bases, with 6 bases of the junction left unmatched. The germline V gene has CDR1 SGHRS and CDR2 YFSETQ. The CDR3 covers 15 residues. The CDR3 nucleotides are TGCGCCAGCAGCCTGAGGGGGCTTTCTAATGAAAAACTGTTTTTT. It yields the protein CASSLRGLSNEKLFF.

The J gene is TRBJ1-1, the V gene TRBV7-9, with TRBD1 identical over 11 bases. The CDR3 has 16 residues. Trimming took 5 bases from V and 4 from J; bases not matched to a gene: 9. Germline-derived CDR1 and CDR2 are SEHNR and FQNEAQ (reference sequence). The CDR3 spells CASSPWTGGLTTEAFF. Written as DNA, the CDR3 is TGTGCCAGCAGCCCGTGGACAGGGGGCTTAACCACTGAAGCTTTCTTT.

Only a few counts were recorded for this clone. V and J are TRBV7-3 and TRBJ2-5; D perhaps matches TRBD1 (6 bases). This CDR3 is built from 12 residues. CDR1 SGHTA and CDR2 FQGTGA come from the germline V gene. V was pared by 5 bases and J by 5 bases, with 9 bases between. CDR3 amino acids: CASSADRETQYF. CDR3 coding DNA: TGTGCCAGCAGCGCCGACAGGGAGACCCAGTACTTC.

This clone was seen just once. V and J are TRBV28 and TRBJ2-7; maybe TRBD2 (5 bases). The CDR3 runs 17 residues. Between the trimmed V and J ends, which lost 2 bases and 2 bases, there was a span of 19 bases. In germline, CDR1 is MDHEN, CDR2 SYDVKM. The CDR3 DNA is TGTGCCAGCAGTTTAAACCCACGTGGTGGGAGCACCTACGAGCAGTACTTC. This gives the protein CASSLNPRGGSTYEQYF.

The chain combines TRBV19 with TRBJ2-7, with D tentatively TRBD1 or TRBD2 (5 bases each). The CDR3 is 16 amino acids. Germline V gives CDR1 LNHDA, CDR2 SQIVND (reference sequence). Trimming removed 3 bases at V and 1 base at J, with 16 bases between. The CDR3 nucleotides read TGTGCCAGTAGTATTGGGGGTAGTAGCGTTTCCTACGAGCAGTACTTC. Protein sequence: CASSIGGSSVSYEQYF. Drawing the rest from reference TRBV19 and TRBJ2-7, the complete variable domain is DGGITQSPKYLFRKEGQNVTLSCEQNLNHDAMYWYRQDPGQGLRLIYYSQIVNDFQKGDIAEGYSVSREKKESFPLTVTSAQKNPTAFYLCASSIGGSSVSYEQYFGPGTRLTVT.

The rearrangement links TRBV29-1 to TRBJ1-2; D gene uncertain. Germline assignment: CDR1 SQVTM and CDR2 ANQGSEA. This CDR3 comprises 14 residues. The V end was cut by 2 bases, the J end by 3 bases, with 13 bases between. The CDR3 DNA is TGCAGCGTTGAAAAACGGACGTCGGACTATGGCTACACCTTC. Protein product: CSVEKRTSDYGYTF.

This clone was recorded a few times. The CDR3 coding sequence is TGTGCCAGCCGTAGAAGCGCTCTCACAGATACGCAGTATTTT. This translates into CASRRSALTDTQYF. The rearrangement joins TRBV6-5 to TRBJ2-3; no firm D call. The CDR3 extends over 14 amino acids. The germline V gene has CDR1 MNHEY and CDR2 SVGAGI. V dropped 8 bases and J dropped 2 bases, with 14 bases sitting between them.

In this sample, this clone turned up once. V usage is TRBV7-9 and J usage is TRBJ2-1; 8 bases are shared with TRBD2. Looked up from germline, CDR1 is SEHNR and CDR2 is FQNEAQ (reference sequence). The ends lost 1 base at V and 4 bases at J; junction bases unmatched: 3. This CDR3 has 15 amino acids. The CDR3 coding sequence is TGTGCCAGCAGCTTAGAGGGACTAGGGTACAATGAGCAGTTCTTC. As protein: CASSLEGLGYNEQFF.

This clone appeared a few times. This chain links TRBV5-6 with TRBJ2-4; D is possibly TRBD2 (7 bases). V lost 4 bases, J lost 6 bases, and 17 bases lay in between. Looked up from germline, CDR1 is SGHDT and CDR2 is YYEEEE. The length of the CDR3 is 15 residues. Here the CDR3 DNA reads TGTGCCAGCAGCCCAGGGGCGGGGGCTAGAAACATTCAGTACTTC. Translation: CASSPGAGARNIQYF.

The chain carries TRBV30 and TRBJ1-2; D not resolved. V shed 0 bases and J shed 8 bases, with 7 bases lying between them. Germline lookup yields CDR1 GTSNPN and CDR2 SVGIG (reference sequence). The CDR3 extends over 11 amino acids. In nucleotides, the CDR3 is TGTGCCTGGAGTGTCCTACGGGGCTACACCTTC. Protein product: CAWSVLRGYTF.

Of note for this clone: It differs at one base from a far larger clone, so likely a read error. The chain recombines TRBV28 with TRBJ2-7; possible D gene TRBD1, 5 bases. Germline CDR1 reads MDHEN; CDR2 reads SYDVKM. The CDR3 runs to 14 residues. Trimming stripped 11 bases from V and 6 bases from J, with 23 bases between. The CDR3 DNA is TGTGCCGGCCCCCTCCAGGGAACCGTCTGCGAGCAGTACTTC. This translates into CAGPLQGTVCEQYF.

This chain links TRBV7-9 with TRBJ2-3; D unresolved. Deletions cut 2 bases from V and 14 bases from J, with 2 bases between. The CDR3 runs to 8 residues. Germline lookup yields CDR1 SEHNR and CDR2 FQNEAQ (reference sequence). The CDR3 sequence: CASSLPYF. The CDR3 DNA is TGTGCCAGCAGCTTACCGTATTTT.

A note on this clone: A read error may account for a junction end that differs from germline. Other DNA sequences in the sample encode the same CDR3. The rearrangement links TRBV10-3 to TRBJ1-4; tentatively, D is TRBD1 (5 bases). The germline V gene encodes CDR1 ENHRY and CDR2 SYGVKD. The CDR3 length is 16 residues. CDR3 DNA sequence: TGTGCCATCAGTGAGCCGAGTCGGGACGGAAATGAAAAGCTGTTTTTT. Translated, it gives CAISEPSRDGNEKLFF.

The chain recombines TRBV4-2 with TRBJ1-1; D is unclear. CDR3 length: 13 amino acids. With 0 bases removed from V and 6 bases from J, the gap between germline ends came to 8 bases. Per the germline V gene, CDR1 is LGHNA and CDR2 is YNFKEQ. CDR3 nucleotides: TGTGCCAGCAGCCAAGAAGGGTTTCCTGAAGCTTTCTTT. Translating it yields CASSQEGFPEAFF.

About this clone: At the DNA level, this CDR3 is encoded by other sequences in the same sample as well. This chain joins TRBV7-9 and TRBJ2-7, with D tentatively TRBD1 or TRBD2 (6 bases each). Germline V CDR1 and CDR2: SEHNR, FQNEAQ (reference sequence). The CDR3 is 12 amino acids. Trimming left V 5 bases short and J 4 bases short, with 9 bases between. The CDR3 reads CASSPGAYEQYF. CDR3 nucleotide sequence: TGTGCCAGCAGCCCGGGGGCGTACGAGCAGTACTTC.

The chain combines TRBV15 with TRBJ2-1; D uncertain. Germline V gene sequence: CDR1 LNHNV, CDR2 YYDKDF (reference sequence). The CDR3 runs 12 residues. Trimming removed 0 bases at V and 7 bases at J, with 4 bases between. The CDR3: CATSRDGNEQFF. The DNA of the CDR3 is TGTGCCACCAGCAGAGATGGAAATGAGCAGTTCTTC.

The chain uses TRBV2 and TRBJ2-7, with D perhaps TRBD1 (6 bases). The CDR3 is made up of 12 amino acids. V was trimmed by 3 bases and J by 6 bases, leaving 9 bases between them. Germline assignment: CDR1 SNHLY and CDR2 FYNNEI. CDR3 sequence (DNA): TGTGCCAGCAGTGATACAGGGCTCGAGCAGTACTTC. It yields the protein CASSDTGLEQYF.

CDR3 in amino acids: CASSFPGSGIETQYF. In nucleotides, the CDR3 is TGTGCCAGCAGCTTCCCGGGTAGCGGGATTGAGACCCAGTACTTC. The chain uses TRBV7-2 and TRBJ2-5, with 8 bases fitting TRBD2. Germline CDR1 reads SGHTA; CDR2 reads FQGNSA. J lost 5 bases, V lost 3 bases, and 8 bases had no gene match. This CDR3 region has 15 residues.

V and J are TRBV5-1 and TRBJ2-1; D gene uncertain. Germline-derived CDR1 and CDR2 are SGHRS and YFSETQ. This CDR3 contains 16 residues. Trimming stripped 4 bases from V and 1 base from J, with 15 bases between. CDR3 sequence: CASSHGVGTSYNEQFF. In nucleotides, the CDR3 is TGCGCCAGCAGCCATGGGGTCGGTACTTCCTACAATGAGCAGTTCTTC.

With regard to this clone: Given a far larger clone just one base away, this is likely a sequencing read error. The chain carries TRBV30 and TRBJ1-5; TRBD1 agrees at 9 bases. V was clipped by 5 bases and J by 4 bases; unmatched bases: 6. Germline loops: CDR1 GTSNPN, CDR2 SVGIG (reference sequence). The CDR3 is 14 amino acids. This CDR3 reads CAWGTQGANQPQHF. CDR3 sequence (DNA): TGTGCCTGGGGTACACAGGGGGCGAATCAGCCCCAGCATTTT.

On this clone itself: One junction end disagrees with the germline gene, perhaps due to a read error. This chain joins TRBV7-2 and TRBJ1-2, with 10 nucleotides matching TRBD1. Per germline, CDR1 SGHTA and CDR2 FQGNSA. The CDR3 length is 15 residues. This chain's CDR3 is CASSQDGTGDYGYTF. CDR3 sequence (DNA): TGCGCCAGCAGCCAAGATGGGACAGGGGACTATGGCTACACCTTC.